A single sample is the source of the 5 T cell receptor beta chains below, sequenced in a study of T-cell reconstitution after alpha-beta-depleted transplantation in children. Using unique molecular identifiers, the investigators prepared the TCRbeta library. TCRdb re-called the PCR reads through MiXCR, storing one row per CDR3 protein. The table shows roughly 490,000 distinct CDR3 sequences, with about an eighth occurring only once. The material sequenced was PBMCs, mostly from graft donor cells, taken 180 days after TCRalphabeta/CD19-depleted stem cell transplant. Every receptor here comes from a female patient aged 2 to 10 who had a stem cell transplant for aplastic anemia, so the T cells may come from the graft donor.

On this clonotype: A read error is possible here, since a much larger clone lies one base away. V usage is TRBV5-6 and J usage is TRBJ2-3, with D tentatively TRBD1 (5 bases). The CDR3 has 16 amino acids. Germline assignment: CDR1 SGHDT and CDR2 YYEEEE. The CDR3 DNA sequence: TGTGCCAGCAGCTTGGCCGGCATACTGGCGACAGATACGCAGTGTTTT. Translating gives CASSLAGILATDTQCF.

V usage is TRBV5-1 and J usage is TRBJ2-2, with TRBD2 matching over 7 bases. V lost 2 bases, J lost 3 bases, and 4 bases stayed unmatched. The length of the CDR3 is 15 residues. The germline V gene encodes CDR1 SGHRS and CDR2 YFSETQ. The CDR3 DNA is TGCGCCAGCAGCTTTTCGGGAGGAGACACCGGGGAGCTGTTTTTT. Protein: CASSFSGGDTGELFF. Complete variable domain (other parts from reference TRBV5-1 and TRBJ2-2): KAGVTQTPRYLIKTRGQQVTLSCSPISGHRSVSWYQQTPGQGLQFLFEYFSETQRNKGNFPGRFSGRQFSNSRSEMNVSTLELGDSALYLCASSFSGGDTGELFFGEGSRLTVL.

This clonotype has just a few counts. The J gene is TRBJ1-4, the V gene TRBV12-3 or TRBV12-4, with 8 nucleotides matching TRBD1. The CDR3 runs to 19 residues. Unmatched junction bases numbered 20, after V lost 6 bases and J lost 5 bases. The CDR3 DNA sequence: TGTGCCAGCAGCCAATTGGGTGATTTGGTCCAGGGGGCGAATGAAAAACTGTTTTTT. Its protein product is CASSQLGDLVQGANEKLFF.

This chain links TRBV6-5 with TRBJ1-4, with 7 positions matching TRBD1. CDR3 length: 14 amino acids. V was clipped by 3 bases and J by 8 bases; unmatched bases: 6. The V gene's germline CDR1 is MNHEY and CDR2 SVGAGI. DNA of the CDR3: TGTGCCAGCAGTTATGACAGGGTACAGGAAAAACTGTTTTTT. Translating it yields CASSYDRVQEKLFF.

This clonotype came up many times. This rearrangement joins TRBV9 to TRBJ1-3; possible D gene TRBD1, 5 bases. V was pared by 4 bases and J by 0 bases, with 14 bases between. The CDR3 is 16 residues long. Germline CDR1 SGDLS, CDR2 YYNGEE. The CDR3 sequence: CASSLPGLNSGNTIYF. CDR3 in DNA: TGTGCCAGCAGCCTCCCAGGGCTGAACTCTGGAAACACCATATATTTT.